One and the same sample provided the 25 T cell receptor beta chains below, sequenced in a study of T cell changes during pregnancy in multiple sclerosis. Clones were read by immunoSEQ multiplex PCR, and TCRdb kept only the in-frame ones, dropping some. The sample holds about 85,000 clones, approximately 89% seen once. Material: peripheral blood, obtained in the first trimester of pregnancy. All receptors derive from a female donor with multiple sclerosis, enrolled in a pregnancy study.

J is TRBJ2-7 and V is TRBV5-4; D remains ambiguous. V shed 0 bases and J shed 2 bases, with 9 bases lying between them. The CDR3 has 14 amino acids. The germline V gene has CDR1 SGHNT and CDR2 YYREEE (reference sequence). The CDR3 DNA reads as TGTGCCAGCAGCTTGGAGACTTGGACCTACGAGCAGTACTTC. Residues: CASSLETWTYEQYF.

The table lists this clone with a count of one. This CDR3 is also generated by other DNA sequences in the sample. The V call is TRBV5-4, the J call TRBJ2-7; the D gene is possibly TRBD2 (5 bases). The CDR3 contains 13 residues. V was pared by 0 bases and J by 4 bases, with 8 bases between. The germline gives CDR1 SGHNT, CDR2 YYREEE (reference sequence). This CDR3 is CASSLVEGYEQYF. As DNA, the CDR3 is TGTGCCAGCAGCTTGGTTGAGGGTTACGAGCAGTACTTC.

The chain has TRBV5-1 and TRBJ1-3; no definite D call. CDR1 and CDR2 (germline): SGHRS, YFSETQ. The germline V and J ends were trimmed by 0 bases and 1 base, with 14 bases remaining between them. This CDR3 has 17 residues. The CDR3 region is CASSLDLFAKSGNTIYF. CDR3 nucleotide sequence: TGCGCCAGCAGCTTGGACTTGTTCGCTAAATCTGGAAACACCATATATTTT. The full variable domain, with the rest looked up from reference TRBV5-1 and TRBJ1-3, is KAGVTQTPRYLIKTRGQQVTLSCSPISGHRSVSWYQQTPGQGLQFLFEYFSETQRNKGNFPGRFSGRQFSNSRSEMNVSTLELGDSALYLCASSLDLFAKSGNTIYFGEGSWLTVV.

This chain connects TRBV28 to TRBJ1-6; 9 bases are shared with TRBD1. There are 16 residues in the CDR3. Germline CDR1 reads MDHEN; CDR2 reads SYDVKM. V lost 6 bases, J lost 9 bases, and 12 bases stayed unmatched. CDR3 DNA: TGTGCCAGCAGCTATTCGACAGGGGGAGGGGGTTCACCCCTCCACTTT. This translates into CASSYSTGGGGSPLHF.

The gene calls are TRBV30 and TRBJ1-6; TRBD1 matches 7 bases. CDR3 length: 15 amino acids. Germline V gene data show CDR1 as GTSNPN and CDR2 as SVGIG (reference sequence). The ends lost 7 bases at V and 7 bases at J; junction bases unmatched: 13. DNA for the CDR3: TGTGCCTTATTACTCCGACAGGGAAGAAATTCACCCCTCCACTTT. Its translation: CALLLRQGRNSPLHF.

This chain connects TRBV5-6 to TRBJ2-7; a possible D gene is TRBD2 (5 bases). V was cut by 2 bases and J by 0 bases, with 12 bases left in between. Germline values: CDR1 SGHDT, CDR2 YYEEEE. There are 15 residues in the CDR3. The CDR3 region is CASSLVYEGSYEQYF. The CDR3 nucleotides read TGTGCCAGCAGCTTAGTTTATGAGGGCTCCTACGAGCAGTACTTC.

This chain uses TRBV29-1 with TRBJ1-1; D ambiguous. With 4 bases removed from V and 5 bases from J, the gap between germline ends came to 14 bases. Germline V CDR1 and CDR2: SQVTM, ANQGSEA. CDR3 length: 13 residues. CDR3 nucleotides: TGCAGCGTTGTAGGGCAGCCGGGGACTGAAGCTTTCTTT. It codes for CSVVGQPGTEAFF.

The chain recombines TRBV6-1 with TRBJ1-1; the D is unclear. The CDR3 contains 14 residues. V dropped 4 bases and J dropped 0 bases, with 9 bases sitting between them. Germline CDR1 reads MNHNS; CDR2 reads SASEGT. The CDR3 sequence: CASSVRIMNTEAFF. The CDR3 DNA follows: TGTGCCAGCAGTGTCAGGATCATGAACACTGAAGCTTTCTTT.

The chain carries TRBV5-4 and TRBJ1-1; 8 nucleotides line up with TRBD1. The germline V gene encodes CDR1 SGHNT and CDR2 YYREEE (reference sequence). Trimming at V came to 4 bases and at J to 0 bases, leaving 5 bases not matched to a gene. This CDR3 contains 15 residues. The chain's CDR3 is CASSPNRGMNTEAFF. Here the CDR3 DNA reads TGTGCCAGCAGCCCGAACAGGGGGATGAACACTGAAGCTTTCTTT.

This clone appeared once. V gene TRBV4-1 combines with J gene TRBJ1-2, with D maybe TRBD1 (5 bases). CDR3 size: 17 residues. Germline V lookup: CDR1 MGHRA, CDR2 YSYEKL. V lost 4 bases and J lost 4, with 22 bases in between. The CDR3 sequence is CASSPARGGGIVYGYTF. CDR3 in DNA: TGCGCCAGCAGCCCGGCAAGGGGTGGGGGGATCGTCTATGGCTACACCTTC.

CDR3 sequence: CAISEPGTYNSPLHF. Written as DNA, the CDR3 is TGTGCCATCAGTGAACCGGGGACTTATAATTCACCCCTCCACTTT. The chain has TRBV10-3 and TRBJ1-6, with D perhaps matching TRBD1 (5 bases). The CDR3 is 15 amino acids. Trimming left V 3 bases short and J 4 bases short, with 10 bases between. Per the germline V gene, CDR1 is ENHRY and CDR2 is SYGVKD.

The V gene is TRBV29-1, the J gene TRBJ2-1; tentative D call: TRBD1 (6 bases). Trimming took 7 bases from V and 4 from J, leaving 23 bases between them. Germline lookup yields CDR1 SQVTM and CDR2 ANQGSEA. The CDR3 loop spans 16 amino acids. For the CDR3, the DNA is TGCAGCGCCTTTGGGGTAACAGGGCGGATTTACAATGAGCAGTTCTTC. Translating gives CSAFGVTGRIYNEQFF.

The chain couples TRBV4-1 to TRBJ2-7; 11 nucleotides match TRBD2. This CDR3 has 17 amino acids. CDR1 is MGHRA and CDR2 is YSYEKL in the germline V gene. With 2 bases clipped from V and 4 bases from J, the junction kept 10 bases outside the gene matches. CDR3 sequence (DNA): TGCGCCAGCAGCCAACCAAGCCCCGGGACTAGCGGATACGAGCAGTACTTC. Its protein product is CASSQPSPGTSGYEQYF.

This chain connects TRBV6-6 to TRBJ1-1, with D unresolved. Between the trimmed V and J ends, which lost 6 bases and 8 bases, there was a span of 10 bases. CDR1 MNHNY and CDR2 SVGAGI come from the germline V gene (reference sequence). CDR3 length: 11 amino acids. The CDR3 coding sequence is TGTGCCAGCAGCCTGAAGGAGGAAGCTTTCTTT. Encoded protein: CASSLKEEAFF.

V usage is TRBV6-5 and J usage is TRBJ1-5; D might be TRBD1 (5 bases). Trimming left V 0 bases short and J 6 bases short, with 9 bases between. CDR1 and CDR2 from the germline V gene are MNHEY and SVGAGI. There are 14 residues in the CDR3. This CDR3 reads CASSYSRTTQPQHF. DNA for the CDR3: TGTGCCAGCAGTTACTCGAGGACAACTCAGCCCCAGCATTTT.

This clone was recorded once. This rearrangement joins TRBV7-9 to TRBJ2-7; 8 nucleotides line up with TRBD1. The J segment lost 2 bases and the V segment lost 4 bases, leaving 7 bases of the junction unmatched. The CDR3 extends over 15 amino acids. The germline gives CDR1 SEHNR, CDR2 FQNEAQ (reference sequence). This chain's CDR3 is CASSSRTGNTYEQYF. In DNA form, the CDR3 reads TGTGCCAGCAGCTCCCGGACAGGGAATACCTACGAGCAGTACTTC.

This chain connects TRBV19 to TRBJ2-2; TRBD2 is a possible D gene (5 bases). Germline V CDR1 and CDR2: LNHDA, SQIVND (reference sequence). Trimming stripped 6 bases from V and 4 bases from J, with 15 bases between. CDR3 length: 15 amino acids. The CDR3 loop reads CASRSDLQRTGELFF. The CDR3 DNA reads as TGTGCCAGTAGATCGGACTTGCAACGCACCGGGGAGCTGTTTTTT.

This chain connects TRBV13 to TRBJ2-2; 11 positions match TRBD2. This CDR3 contains 18 residues. Germline CDR1 is PRHDT and CDR2 is FYEKMQ (reference sequence). V lost 3 bases and J lost 0; bases outside the gene matches: 6. The CDR3 protein is CASSFRTSGLANTGELFF. Here the CDR3 DNA reads TGTGCCAGCAGCTTCCGGACTAGCGGGCTCGCGAACACCGGGGAGCTGTTTTTT.

The V call is TRBV27, the J call TRBJ1-5; D is perhaps TRBD1 (5 bases). Trimming pared 5 bases from V and 5 bases from J, leaving 22 bases between. The CDR3 is made up of 17 amino acids. The germline V gene encodes CDR1 MNHEY and CDR2 SMNVEV (reference sequence). The CDR3 loop is CASSPHPDKGIDQPQHF. The CDR3 region has the DNA TGTGCCAGCAGTCCCCACCCGGACAAGGGAATCGATCAGCCCCAGCATTTT.

V usage is TRBV5-1 and J usage is TRBJ1-1, with D possibly matching TRBD1 (6 bases). Germline V gives CDR1 SGHRS, CDR2 YFSETQ. V gave up 3 bases and J gave up 6 bases, with 12 bases separating them. There are 13 residues in the CDR3. CDR3 sequence (DNA): TGCGCCAGCAGCTCGACAGGTCGCTCTGAAGCTTTCTTT. Its protein product is CASSSTGRSEAFF.

V gene TRBV15 combines with J gene TRBJ2-7, with 9 bases that match TRBD2. Unmatched junction bases numbered 6, after V lost 0 bases and J lost 3 bases. The CDR3 spans 16 residues. Germline CDR1 LNHNV, CDR2 YYDKDF (reference sequence). CDR3 protein: CATSRDSVLAGYEQYF. In nucleotides, the CDR3 is TGTGCCACCAGCAGAGATTCGGTACTAGCGGGCTACGAGCAGTACTTC.

The chain recombines TRBV15 with TRBJ2-3; 7 bases agree with TRBD1. This CDR3 is 16 amino acids long. Germline CDR1 and CDR2: LNHNV and YYDKDF (reference sequence). After removal of 5 bases from V and 0 bases from J, the junction contained 8 bases not matched to a gene. The CDR3 DNA is TGTGCCACCAGCTCTCCGACAGGGAGAAGCACAGATACGCAGTATTTT. It is translated as CATSSPTGRSTDTQYF.

The chain carries TRBV7-6 and TRBJ2-2; TRBD2 matches at 8 bases. The CDR3 is made up of 14 amino acids. Germline lookup yields CDR1 SGHVS and CDR2 FNYEAQ. V shed 0 bases, J shed 6 bases, and the junction held 0 bases outside the gene matches. CDR3 sequence: CASSLARGAGELFF. CDR3 bases: TGTGCCAGCAGCTTAGCGCGGGGGGCCGGGGAGCTGTTTTTT.

The J gene is TRBJ1-2, the V gene TRBV6-6, with 8 bases lining up with TRBD1. The CDR3 totals 16 residues. Unmatched junction bases numbered 13, after V lost 2 bases and J lost 8 bases. The germline V gene encodes CDR1 MNHNY and CDR2 SVGAGI (reference sequence). CDR3 region: CASSYNNGGQGMGYTF. The CDR3 DNA reads as TGTGCCAGCAGTTACAACAACGGTGGACAGGGCATGGGCTACACCTTC.

The chain links TRBV18 to TRBJ1-1; D is unclear. The CDR3 length is 14 residues. Germline V CDR1 and CDR2: KGHSH, LQKENI. With 3 bases removed from V and 0 bases from J, the gap between germline ends came to 8 bases. This chain's CDR3 is CASSPTQLNTEAFF. The CDR3 DNA sequence: TGTGCCAGCTCACCGACACAGCTGAACACTGAAGCTTTCTTT. The variable domain in full, with the rest retrieved from reference TRBV18 and TRBJ1-1, is NAGVMQNPRHLVRRRGQEARLRCSPMKGHSHVYWYRQLPEEGLKFMVYLQKENIIDESGMPKERFSAEFPKEGPSILRIQQVVRGDSAAYFCASSPTQLNTEAFFGQGTRLTVV.